The next 3 T cell receptor beta chains were all read from a single sample in a study of identical twins (TCRdb year 2016). Libraries came from 5' RACE. The instrument given in TCRdb is Illumina HiSeq 2000. TCRdb cleaned the public reads at Q25 with fastp, built clones with MiXCR and kept in-frame beta chains. Entries are consolidated by CDR3 protein sequence, retaining the most common genes and DNA. Here the sample has 200,000 to 250,000 distinct CDR3 sequences; about 11% occur a single time. The leading ten clones occupy 9% to 10% of the sample. Specimen: memory T cells sorted from blood. Per the publication, the cell subset or site label means: CD45RO+ enriched T cells. The receptors here all came from a man between 50 and 59 years old in good health.

The gene calls are TRBV14 and TRBJ1-6; D is ambiguous. Between the trimmed V and J ends, which lost 0 bases and 10 bases, there was a span of 7 bases. The CDR3 has 13 amino acids. Germline values: CDR1 SGHDN, CDR2 FVKESK. This CDR3 reads CASSQDMGSPLHF. The DNA of the CDR3 is TGTGCCAGCAGCCAAGATATGGGGTCACCCCTCCACTTT.

Comment on this clonotype: A single base separates this from a much larger clone, so it may be a read error. The V gene is TRBV20-1, the J gene TRBJ1-5; 7 bases fit TRBD1. The CDR3 consists of 14 residues. Germline loops: CDR1 DFQATT, CDR2 SNEGSKA (reference sequence). The CDR3 sequence: CSARGTGENQPRHF. The CDR3 nucleotides are TGCAGTGCTAGAGGGACAGGAGAAAATCAGCCCCGGCATTTT.

This clonotype appeared many times. This chain uses TRBV6-2 or TRBV6-3 with TRBJ2-1, with D uncertain. V dropped 0 bases and J dropped 3 bases, with 9 bases sitting between them. In germline, CDR1 is MNHEY, CDR2 SVGEGT. The CDR3 runs 15 residues. CDR3 in amino acids: CASSYSGVYYNEQFF. The CDR3 DNA follows: TGTGCCAGCAGTTACTCTGGGGTGTACTACAATGAGCAGTTCTTC.